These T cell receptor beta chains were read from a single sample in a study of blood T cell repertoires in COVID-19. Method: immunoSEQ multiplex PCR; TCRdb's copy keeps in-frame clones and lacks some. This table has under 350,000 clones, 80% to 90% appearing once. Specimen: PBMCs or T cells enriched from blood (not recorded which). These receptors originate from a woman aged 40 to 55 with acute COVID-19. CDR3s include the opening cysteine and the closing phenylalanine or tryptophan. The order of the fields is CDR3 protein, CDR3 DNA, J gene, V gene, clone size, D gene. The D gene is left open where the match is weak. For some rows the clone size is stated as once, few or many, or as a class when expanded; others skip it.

CASSQAHGGENYEQYF	TGCGCCAGCAGCCAAGCCCACGGAGGGGAGAACTACGAGCAGTACTTC	TRBJ2-7	TRBV4-1	-	-
CASSRGQEGNEQYF	TGTGCCAGCAGCCGGGGACAGGAGGGAAACGAGCAGTACTTC	TRBJ2-7	TRBV6-5	-	TRBD1
CASSLGDLRGFRYGYTF	TGTGCCAGCAGCTTGGGGGACCTCAGGGGGTTTCGATATGGCTACACCTTC	TRBJ1-2	TRBV5-6	-	TRBD1
CASSLAHDRASFF	TGTGCCAGCAGCTTAGCCCATGACAGGGCATCTTTCTTT	TRBJ1-1	TRBV7-2	-	TRBD1
CASNNPGQGYEQYF	TGTGCCAGCAACAACCCGGGACAGGGCTACGAGCAGTACTTC	TRBJ2-7	TRBV6-5	-	TRBD1
CASSHSGQGAIEQYF	TGTGCCAGCAGCCACAGTGGCCAGGGGGCGATCGAGCAGTACTTC	TRBJ2-7	TRBV3-1/TRBV3-2	-	TRBD1
CASSGGTSGTYEQYF	TGTGCCAGCAGCGGCGGGACTAGCGGGACCTACGAGCAGTACTTC	TRBJ2-7	TRBV5-4	-	TRBD2
CASSLTSQGKNSPLHF	TGTGCCAGCAGCTTAACGTCGCAGGGGAAAAATTCACCCCTCCACTTT	TRBJ1-6	TRBV7-3	-	-
CAPKPRVSLYEQYF	TGTGCCCCAAAACCCCGGGTCAGCCTCTACGAGCAGTACTTC	TRBJ2-7	TRBV19	-	-
CATRPRGYTDTQYF	TGTGCCACCCGCCCCCGCGGATACACAGATACGCAGTATTTT	TRBJ2-3	TRBV6-5	-	-
CASSSPHSGEQFF	TGTGCCAGCAGTTCCCCGCACTCCGGGGAACAGTTCTTC	TRBJ2-1	TRBV28	-	-
CASSQDSQNGYEQYF	TGCGCCAGCAGCCAAGACTCGCAGAATGGCTACGAGCAGTACTTC	TRBJ2-7	TRBV4-1	-	-
CASHSRGNTEAFF	TGCGCCAGCCACTCGCGGGGGAACACTGAAGCTTTCTTT	TRBJ1-1	TRBV23-1	-	-
CATGMDRGGNQPQHF	TGTGCCACAGGAATGGACAGGGGTGGCAATCAGCCCCAGCATTTT	TRBJ1-5	TRBV10-3	many	TRBD1
CASSLLQGSTDTQYF	TGTGCCAGCAGCTTATTACAGGGAAGTACAGATACGCAGTATTTT	TRBJ2-3	TRBV7-9	once	-
CASSPPPRVAQYF	TGTGCCAGCTCACCACCCCCGCGAGTTGCGCAGTATTTT	TRBJ2-3	TRBV18	-	-
CASSGGVTGGAYYGYTF	TGCGCCAGCAGCGGGGGTGTCACAGGGGGCGCTTACTATGGCTACACCTTC	TRBJ1-2	TRBV5-1	-	TRBD1
CASSSIIHSGNTIYF	TGTGCCAGCAGTTCCATCATCCACTCTGGAAACACCATATATTTT	TRBJ1-3	TRBV28	-	-
CASSKPRQGNQPQHF	TGTGCCAGCAGCAAACCGCGACAGGGGAATCAGCCCCAGCATTTT	TRBJ1-5	TRBV6-4	-	TRBD1
CASSRGGSTEAFF	TGTGCCAGCAGTAGGGGTGGATCCACTGAAGCTTTCTTT	TRBJ1-1	TRBV27	-	-
CASSQDGGQPQHF	TGTGCCAGCAGCCAAGACGGAGGGCAGCCCCAGCATTTT	TRBJ1-5	TRBV3-1/TRBV3-2	-	-
CASSLVGLPDTGSYEQYF	TGTGCCAGCAGCTTAGTCGGGCTACCCGACACGGGGTCCTACGAGCAGTACTTC	TRBJ2-7	TRBV7-8	-	-
CASSYTGPTGGYGYTF	TGTGCCAGCAGCTACACTGGACCCACCGGGGGCTATGGCTACACCTTC	TRBJ1-2	TRBV7-9	-	-
CASSPLSSYNEQFF	TGTGCCAGCAGCCCCTTGAGCTCCTACAATGAGCAGTTCTTC	TRBJ2-1	TRBV11-1	-	-
CASSVAGWDTEAFF	TGTGCCAGCAGTGTGGCAGGGTGGGACACTGAAGCTTTCTTT	TRBJ1-1	TRBV2	once	-
CASSPTGSYLNTEAFF	TGTGCCAGCAGCCCCACAGGGTCGTATCTGAACACTGAAGCTTTCTTT	TRBJ1-1	TRBV9	-	-
CASSPGLAGQETQYF	TGTGCCAGCAGCCCGGGACTAGCGGGACAAGAGACCCAGTACTTC	TRBJ2-5	TRBV5-4	few	TRBD2
CASSPPDREPDTQYF	TGCGCCAGCAGCCCCCCGGACAGGGAACCAGATACGCAGTATTTT	TRBJ2-3	TRBV4-3	-	TRBD1
CASSYRDRGATQYF	TGTGCCAGCAGTTACCGGGACAGGGGCGCGACCCAGTACTTC	TRBJ2-5	TRBV28	-	TRBD1
CATSRIGQGTGYGYTF	TGTGCCACCAGCAGAATAGGACAGGGAACGGGCTATGGCTACACCTTC	TRBJ1-2	TRBV15	-	TRBD1
CASSSGDSASTDTQYF	TGTGCCAGCAGCAGCGGGGATAGTGCTAGCACAGATACGCAGTATTTT	TRBJ2-3	TRBV7-3	-	TRBD2
CASSPVWTGGKLTGELFF	TGTGCCAGCTCGCCCGTATGGACAGGGGGCAAACTCACCGGGGAGCTGTTTTTT	TRBJ2-2	TRBV18	-	TRBD1
CATSDPARGGPETQYF	TGTGCCACCAGTGATCCGGCTAGAGGGGGCCCAGAGACCCAGTACTTC	TRBJ2-5	TRBV24-1	-	TRBD1
CASIREGATRETQYF	TGTGCCAGCATTCGCGAGGGTGCGACTCGGGAGACCCAGTACTTC	TRBJ2-5	TRBV6-6	-	-
CASSQGTGRGETQYF	TGTGCCAGCAGCCAAGGAACAGGGAGAGGGGAGACCCAGTACTTC	TRBJ2-5	TRBV3-1/TRBV3-2	-	-
CASNSGGRQFF	TGTGCCAGCAACTCAGGGGGTAGGCAGTTCTTC	TRBJ2-1	TRBV12-3/TRBV12-4	-	TRBD1
CASSLDPGDNSPLHF	TGTGCCAGCAGCTTAGATCCCGGTGATAATTCACCCCTCCACTTT	TRBJ1-6	TRBV11-2	-	-